The 7 T cell receptor beta chains reported below all come from one sample, sequenced in a study of radiotherapy plus CTLA-4 blockade in lung cancer. TCRdb's copy holds only in-frame clones and misses some; the assay was immunoSEQ multiplex PCR. Seen here are 95,000 to 150,000 clones, around 89% observed once, and the top ten hold approximately 7.2%. Sequencing used peripheral blood, obtained from a patient treated with radiotherapy plus ipilimumab. The receptors were gathered from a human donor with non-small cell lung cancer that progressed on radiotherapy plus ipilimumab.

The CDR3 DNA reads TGTGCCAGCAGCGACGCCCTAGGACTAGCGGGAGAACTCCCCGGAGCGGGCGAGCAGTACTTC. Its protein is CASSDALGLAGELPGAGEQYF. The chain employs TRBV9 and TRBJ2-7; 13 bases align to TRBD2. Trimming at V came to 3 bases and at J to 6 bases, leaving 24 bases not matched to a gene. The CDR3 consists of 21 residues. Germline CDR1 reads SGDLS; CDR2 reads YYNGEE.

The J gene is TRBJ2-7, the V gene TRBV11-2, with 9 nucleotides matching TRBD2. Trimming removed 5 bases from V and 5 bases from J; junction bases left unmatched: 13. This CDR3 has 16 residues. Germline lookup yields CDR1 SGHAT and CDR2 FQNNGV. The CDR3 is CASSPPLAGGKNEQYF. For the CDR3, the DNA is TGTGCCAGCAGCCCACCTCTTGCGGGAGGGAAGAACGAGCAGTACTTC.

This sequence joins TRBV9 and TRBJ2-7; D unclear. CDR1 SGDLS and CDR2 YYNGEE come from the germline V gene. This CDR3 is 13 amino acids long. Trimming took off 7 bases at V and 3 bases at J, with 14 bases between the two ends. The CDR3 DNA follows: TGTGCCAGCTCCGGAACTCGAGACTACGAGCAGTACTTC. This sequence encodes CASSGTRDYEQYF.

This clone was observed a single time. V is TRBV19 and J is TRBJ1-1; 10 bases are shared with TRBD1. This CDR3 contains 15 residues. Per germline, CDR1 LNHDA and CDR2 SQIVND (reference sequence). With V trimmed by 6 bases and J by 10 bases, 14 bases remained unmatched. CDR3 sequence (DNA): TGTGCCAGTAGGATTTCCCGGGACAGGGGAAGTGTAGCTTTCTTT. Encoded protein: CASRISRDRGSVAFF.

This clone occurred once. The genes are TRBV27 and TRBJ1-2; a weak D match, TRBD1 (6 bases). CDR3 length equals 14 residues. The V end lost 1 base, the J end lost 8 bases, and 14 bases lay between the germline ends. The V gene's germline CDR1 is MNHEY and CDR2 SMNVEV (reference sequence). This CDR3 reads CASSLFAEGGGYTF. The CDR3 nucleotides are TGTGCCAGCAGTTTATTCGCTGAAGGGGGGGGCTACACCTTC.

The V call is TRBV25-1, the J call TRBJ2-7; unclear D gene. Germline V gene data show CDR1 as MGHDK and CDR2 as SYGVNS. This CDR3 contains 13 residues. Trimming stripped 8 bases from V and 3 bases from J, with 14 bases between. CDR3 sequence (DNA): TGTGCCAGCTCCCGAATAGGGATCTACGAGCAGTACTTC. Its translation is CASSRIGIYEQYF.

The chain combines TRBV6-5 with TRBJ2-7, with a tentative D call TRBD1 (6 bases). CDR1 and CDR2 from the germline V gene are MNHEY and SVGAGI. CDR3 length: 15 residues. V lost 6 bases and J lost 3, with 18 bases in between. The CDR3 DNA is TGTGCCAGCAGAAACAACTGGGACACGAACTACGAGCAGTACTTC. This codes for CASRNNWDTNYEQYF.